Listed here is a single T cell receptor beta chain. This entry belongs to a study of T cell changes during pregnancy in multiple sclerosis. The CDR3 is 17 amino acids. Germline lookup yields CDR1 SNHLY and CDR2 FYNNEI. With V trimmed by 2 bases and J by 4 bases, 11 bases remained unmatched. Using immunoSEQ multiplex PCR, the repertoire was profiled, and TCRdb retains in-frame clones only, with some absent. Counted here are roughly 120,000 clones, 90% to 95% occurring once; the ten biggest clones make up approximately 6.3%. Sequencing was performed on peripheral blood, taken before pregnancy. The sequence came from a female donor with multiple sclerosis, enrolled in a pregnancy study. The gene calls are TRBV2 and TRBJ2-1, with 7 bases aligning to TRBD2. CDR3 DNA sequence: TGTGCCAGCAGTGAAAAAGGGTTAGCGGGCTTATACAATGAGCAGTTCTTC. This sequence encodes CASSEKGLAGLYNEQFF.